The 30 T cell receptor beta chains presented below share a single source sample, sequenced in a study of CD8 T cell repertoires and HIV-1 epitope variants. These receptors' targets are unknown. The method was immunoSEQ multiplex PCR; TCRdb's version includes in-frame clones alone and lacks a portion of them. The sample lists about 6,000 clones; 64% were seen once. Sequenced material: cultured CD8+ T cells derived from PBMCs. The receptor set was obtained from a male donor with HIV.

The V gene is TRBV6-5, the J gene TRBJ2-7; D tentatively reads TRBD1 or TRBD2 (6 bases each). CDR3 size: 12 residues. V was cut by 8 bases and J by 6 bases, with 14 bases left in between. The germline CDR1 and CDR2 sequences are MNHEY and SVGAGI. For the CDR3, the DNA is TGTGCCAGCTCCATCGGGGGCCCCGAGCAGTACTTC. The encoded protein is CASSIGGPEQYF.

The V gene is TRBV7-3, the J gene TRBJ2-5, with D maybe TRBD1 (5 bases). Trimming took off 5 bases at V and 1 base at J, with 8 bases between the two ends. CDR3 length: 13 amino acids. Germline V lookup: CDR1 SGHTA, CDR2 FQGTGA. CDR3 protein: CASSQDSQETQYF. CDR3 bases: TGTGCCAGCAGCCAAGACAGCCAAGAGACCCAGTACTTC.

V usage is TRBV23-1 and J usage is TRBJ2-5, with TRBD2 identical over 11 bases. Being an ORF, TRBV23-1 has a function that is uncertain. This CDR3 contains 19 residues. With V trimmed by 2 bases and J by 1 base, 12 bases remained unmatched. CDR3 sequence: CASSQTALVGLAVQETQYF. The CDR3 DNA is TGCGCCAGCAGTCAAACTGCGTTGGTGGGACTAGCGGTCCAAGAGACCCAGTACTTC.

CDR3 coding DNA: TGTGCCAGCAGTGGGGACCGACTCAATGAGCAGTTCTTC. As protein: CASSGDRLNEQFF. The chain links TRBV28 to TRBJ2-1; perhaps D is TRBD1 or TRBD2 (5 bases each). The CDR3 totals 13 residues. Per the germline V gene, CDR1 is MDHEN and CDR2 is SYDVKM. V lost 5 bases and J 6 bases, leaving 11 bases between the germline ends.

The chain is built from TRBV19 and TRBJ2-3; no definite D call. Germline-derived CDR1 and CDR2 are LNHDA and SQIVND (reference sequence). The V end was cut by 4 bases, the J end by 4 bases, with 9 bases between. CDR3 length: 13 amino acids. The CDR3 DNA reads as TGTGCCAGTAGTAAGGTAACCCCAGATACGCAGTATTTT. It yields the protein CASSKVTPDTQYF.

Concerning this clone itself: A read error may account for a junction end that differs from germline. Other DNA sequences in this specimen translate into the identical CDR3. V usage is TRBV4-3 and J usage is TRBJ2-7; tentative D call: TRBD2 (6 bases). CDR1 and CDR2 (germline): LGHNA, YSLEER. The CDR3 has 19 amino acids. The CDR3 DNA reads TGCGCTAGCAGCCAAGAGCTGGGAGCGGGCGCCCTGAGCTCCTACGAGCAGTACTTC. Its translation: CASSQELGAGALSSYEQYF.

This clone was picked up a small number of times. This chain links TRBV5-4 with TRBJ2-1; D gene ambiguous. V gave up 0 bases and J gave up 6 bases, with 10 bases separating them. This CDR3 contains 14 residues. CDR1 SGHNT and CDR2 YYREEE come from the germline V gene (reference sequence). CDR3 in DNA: TGTGCCAGCAGCTTGGACGGTTTTGGCAATGAGCAGTTCTTC. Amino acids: CASSLDGFGNEQFF.

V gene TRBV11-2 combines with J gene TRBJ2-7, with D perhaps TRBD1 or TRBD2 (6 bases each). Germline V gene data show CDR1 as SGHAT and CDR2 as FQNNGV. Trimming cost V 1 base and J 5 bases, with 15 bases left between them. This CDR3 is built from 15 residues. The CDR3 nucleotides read TGTGCCAGCAGCTTAGGATGGGGGGCGATCGACGAGCAGTACTTC. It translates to CASSLGWGAIDEQYF.

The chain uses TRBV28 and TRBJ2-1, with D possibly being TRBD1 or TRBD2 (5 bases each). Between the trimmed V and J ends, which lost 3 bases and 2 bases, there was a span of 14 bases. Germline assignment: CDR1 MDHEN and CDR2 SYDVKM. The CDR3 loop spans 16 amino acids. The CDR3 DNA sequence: TGTGCCAGCAGTTTGGGGATGAGGGACGCCTACAATGAGCAGTTCTTC. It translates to CASSLGMRDAYNEQFF.

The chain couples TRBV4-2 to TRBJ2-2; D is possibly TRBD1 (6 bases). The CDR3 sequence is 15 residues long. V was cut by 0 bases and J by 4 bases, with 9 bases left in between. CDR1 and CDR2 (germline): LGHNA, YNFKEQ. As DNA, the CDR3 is TGTGCCAGCAGCCAAGATACAGGGATCACCGGGGAGCTGTTTTTT. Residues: CASSQDTGITGELFF.

The CDR3 is CASSLGQGARTGELFF. CDR3 DNA sequence: TGTGCCAGCAGCCTCGGGCAGGGGGCGAGAACCGGGGAGCTGTTTTTT. The rearrangement uses TRBV7-7 and TRBJ2-2, with 8 positions matching TRBD1. Trimming at V came to 5 bases and at J to 5 bases, leaving 10 bases not matched to a gene. CDR1 and CDR2 (germline): SSHAT, FNYEAQ (reference sequence). The CDR3 length is 16 residues.

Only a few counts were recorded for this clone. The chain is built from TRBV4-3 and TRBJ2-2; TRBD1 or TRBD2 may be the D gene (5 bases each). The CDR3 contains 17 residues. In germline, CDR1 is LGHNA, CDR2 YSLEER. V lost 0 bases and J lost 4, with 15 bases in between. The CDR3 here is CASSQDSGYEGTGELFF. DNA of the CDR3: TGCGCCAGCAGCCAAGATTCAGGGTATGAGGGCACCGGGGAGCTGTTTTTT.

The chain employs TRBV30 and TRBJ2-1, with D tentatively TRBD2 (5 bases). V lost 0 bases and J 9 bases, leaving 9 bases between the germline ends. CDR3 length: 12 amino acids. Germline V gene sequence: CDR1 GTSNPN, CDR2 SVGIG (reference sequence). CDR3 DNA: TGTGCCTGGAGTGTCGCGGGCCCTGAGCAGTTCTTC. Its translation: CAWSVAGPEQFF.

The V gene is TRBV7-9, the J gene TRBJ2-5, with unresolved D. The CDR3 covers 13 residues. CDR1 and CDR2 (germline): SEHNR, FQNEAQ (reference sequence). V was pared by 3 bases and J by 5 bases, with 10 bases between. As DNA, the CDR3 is TGTGCCAGCAGCTTGGACGGGTCCGAGACCCAGTACTTC. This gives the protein CASSLDGSETQYF.

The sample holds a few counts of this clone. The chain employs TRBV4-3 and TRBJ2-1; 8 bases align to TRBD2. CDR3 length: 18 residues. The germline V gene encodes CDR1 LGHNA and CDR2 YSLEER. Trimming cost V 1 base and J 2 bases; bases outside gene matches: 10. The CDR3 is CASSQAQPGGATYNEQFF. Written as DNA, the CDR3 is TGCGCCAGCAGCCAAGCCCAGCCCGGGGGGGCTACCTACAATGAGCAGTTCTTC.

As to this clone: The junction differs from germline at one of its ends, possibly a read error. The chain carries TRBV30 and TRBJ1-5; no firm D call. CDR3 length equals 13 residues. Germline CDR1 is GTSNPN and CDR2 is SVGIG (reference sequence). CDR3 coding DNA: TGTGCCCGGAGTGTACGTGGTCTTCAGCCCCAGCATTTT. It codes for CARSVRGLQPQHF.

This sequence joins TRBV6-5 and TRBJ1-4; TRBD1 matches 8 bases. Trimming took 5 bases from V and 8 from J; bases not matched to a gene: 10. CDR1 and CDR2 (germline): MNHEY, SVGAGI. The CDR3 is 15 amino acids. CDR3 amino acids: CASSTRTGRNEKLFF. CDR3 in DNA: TGTGCCAGCAGTACGCGGACAGGGCGGAACGAAAAACTGTTTTTT.

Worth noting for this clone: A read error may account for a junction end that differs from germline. CDR3: CASSLESSEEYF. The DNA of the CDR3 is TGTGCCAGCAGCTTAGAGTCTTCCGAGGAGTACTTC. The V and J genes are TRBV7-9 and TRBJ2-7; no clear D. This CDR3 is built from 12 residues. Germline lookup yields CDR1 SEHNR and CDR2 FQNEAQ (reference sequence).

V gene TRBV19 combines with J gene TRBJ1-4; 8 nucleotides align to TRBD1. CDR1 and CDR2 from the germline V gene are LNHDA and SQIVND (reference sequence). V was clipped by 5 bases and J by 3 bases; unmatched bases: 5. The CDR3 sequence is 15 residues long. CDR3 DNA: TGTGCCAGTAGTCTGGGGACAGGAGCTAATGAAAAACTGTTTTTT. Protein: CASSLGTGANEKLFF.

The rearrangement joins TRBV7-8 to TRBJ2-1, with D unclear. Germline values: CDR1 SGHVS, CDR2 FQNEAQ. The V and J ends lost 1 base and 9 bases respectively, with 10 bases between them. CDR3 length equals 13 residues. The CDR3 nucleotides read TGTGCCAGCAGCTTAGACGGTGCCAGTGAGCAGTTCTTC. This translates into CASSLDGASEQFF.

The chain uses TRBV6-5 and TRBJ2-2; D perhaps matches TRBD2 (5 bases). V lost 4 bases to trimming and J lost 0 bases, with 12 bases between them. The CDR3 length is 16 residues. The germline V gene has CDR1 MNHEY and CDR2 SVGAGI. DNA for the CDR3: TGTGCCAGCAGTTCCGAGCGGCAAGCGAACACCGGGGAGCTGTTTTTT. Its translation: CASSSERQANTGELFF.

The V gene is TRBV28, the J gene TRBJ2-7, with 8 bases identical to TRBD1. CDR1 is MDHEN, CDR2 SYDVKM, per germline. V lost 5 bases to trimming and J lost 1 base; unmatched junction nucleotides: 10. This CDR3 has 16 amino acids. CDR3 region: CASSTRTGSGSYEQYF. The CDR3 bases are TGTGCCAGCAGTACAAGGACAGGGTCGGGGTCCTACGAGCAGTACTTC.

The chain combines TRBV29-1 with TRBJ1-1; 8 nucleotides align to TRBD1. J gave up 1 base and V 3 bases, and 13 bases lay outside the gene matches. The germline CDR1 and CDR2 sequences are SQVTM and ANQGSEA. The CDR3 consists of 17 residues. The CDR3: CSVDAPGQGGWNTEAFF. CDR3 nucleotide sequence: TGCAGCGTTGACGCCCCTGGACAGGGAGGATGGAACACTGAAGCTTTCTTT.

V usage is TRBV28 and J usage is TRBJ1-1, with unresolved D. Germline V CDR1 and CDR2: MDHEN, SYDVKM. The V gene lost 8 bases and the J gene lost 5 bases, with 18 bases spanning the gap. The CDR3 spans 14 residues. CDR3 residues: CASGGEWAGTEAFF. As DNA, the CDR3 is TGTGCCAGCGGTGGGGAGTGGGCAGGAACTGAAGCTTTCTTT.

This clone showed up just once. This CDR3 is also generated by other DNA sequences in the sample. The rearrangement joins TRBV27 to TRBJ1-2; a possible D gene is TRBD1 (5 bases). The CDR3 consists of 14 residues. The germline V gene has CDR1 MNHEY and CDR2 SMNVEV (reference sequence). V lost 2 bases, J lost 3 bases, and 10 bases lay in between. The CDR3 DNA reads TGTGCCAGCAGTTTACTTGGGGGGTACTATGGCTACACCTTC. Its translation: CASSLLGGYYGYTF.

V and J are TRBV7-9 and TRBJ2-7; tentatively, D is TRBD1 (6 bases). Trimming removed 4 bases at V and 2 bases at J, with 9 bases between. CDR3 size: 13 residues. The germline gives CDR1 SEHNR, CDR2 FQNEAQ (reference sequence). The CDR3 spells CASSSDSPYEQYF. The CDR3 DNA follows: TGTGCCAGCAGCTCGGACAGCCCCTACGAGCAGTACTTC. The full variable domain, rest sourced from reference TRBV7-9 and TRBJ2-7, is DTGVSQNPRHKITKRGQNVTFRCDPISEHNRLYWYRQTLGQGPEFLTYFQNEAQLEKSRLLSDRFSAERPKGSFSTLEIQRTEQGDSAMYLCASSSDSPYEQYFGPGTRLTVT.

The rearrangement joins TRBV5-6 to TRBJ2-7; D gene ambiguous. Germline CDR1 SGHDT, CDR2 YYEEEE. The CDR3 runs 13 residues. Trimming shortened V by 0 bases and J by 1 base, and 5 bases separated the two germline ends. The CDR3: CASSLASSYEQYF. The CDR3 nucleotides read TGTGCCAGCAGCTTGGCCTCGTCCTACGAGCAGTACTTC.

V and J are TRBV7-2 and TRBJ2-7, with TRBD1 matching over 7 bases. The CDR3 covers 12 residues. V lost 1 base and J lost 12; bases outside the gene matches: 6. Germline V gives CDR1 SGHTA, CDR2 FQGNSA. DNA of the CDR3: TGTGCCAGCAGCTTAGATTCGACAGGGTCGTACTTC. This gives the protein CASSLDSTGSYF.

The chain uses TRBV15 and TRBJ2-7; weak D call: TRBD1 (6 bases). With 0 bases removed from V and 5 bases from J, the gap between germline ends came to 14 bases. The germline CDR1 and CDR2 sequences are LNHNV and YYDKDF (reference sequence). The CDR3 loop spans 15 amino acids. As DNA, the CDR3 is TGTGCCACCAGCAGAGATCTCGAACAGGGCGACGAGCAGTACTTC. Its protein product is CATSRDLEQGDEQYF.

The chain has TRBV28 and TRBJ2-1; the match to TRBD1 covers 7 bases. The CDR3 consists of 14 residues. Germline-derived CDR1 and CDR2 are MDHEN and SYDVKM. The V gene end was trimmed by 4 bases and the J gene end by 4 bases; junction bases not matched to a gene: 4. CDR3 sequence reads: CASSSGTVYNEQFF. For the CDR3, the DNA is TGTGCCAGCAGTTCCGGGACAGTTTACAATGAGCAGTTCTTC.